A selection of T cell receptor beta chains follows, all from one sample in a study of vaccination and CD4 T cells after COVID-19. TCRdb passed the PCR reads through MiXCR, listing each CDR3 protein once. The sample contains around 26,000 distinct CDR3 sequences, around 66% of which appear only once. Their antigens remain unidentified. The sequencing input was CD4+ T cells from blood, cultured in vitro. The receptors derive from a human donor who had recovered from COVID-19. Both conserved end residues are part of each CDR3. The D gene is left open where the match is weak. Some rows mark clone size as missing; the rest say once, few, many or name a class of expanded clone.

cdr3_nt	cdr3_aa	d_call	j_call	clone_size	v_call
TGCAGTGCTAGAGTTCTAACACACTCCTACGAGCAGTACTTC	CSARVLTHSYEQYF	-	TRBJ2-7	-	TRBV20-1
TGTGCCAGCAGTTTCGAGGGAGAGCAGTACTTC	CASSFEGEQYF	-	TRBJ2-7	once	TRBV28
TGTGCCAGCAGACCCGGGACAGGGGTTGCCTATGAGCAGTTCTTC	CASRPGTGVAYEQFF	TRBD1	TRBJ2-1	-	TRBV7-2
TGTGCCAGCAAATATCACGCAATCACCGGGGAGCTGTTTTTT	CASKYHAITGELFF	-	TRBJ2-2	-	TRBV6-1
TGTGCCAGCAGTTTATCCGGGGGCTCGGGTGGCTACACCTTC	CASSLSGGSGGYTF	-	TRBJ1-2	-	TRBV28
TGTGCCAGCAGCTTAGTAAGCGGGGTTGGTACGCAGTATTTT	CASSLVSGVGTQYF	TRBD2	TRBJ2-3	-	TRBV7-9
TGTGCCAGCAGTTTAGGGAATGGGGATGGCTACACCTTC	CASSLGNGDGYTF	-	TRBJ1-2	-	TRBV28
TGTGCCAGCAGCTCGACAGGGGGCCAAGAGACCCAGTACTTC	CASSSTGGQETQYF	TRBD1	TRBJ2-5	-	TRBV11-3
TGTGCCAGCAGCAAAGTCGGTCGGCAGGTGAACACTGAAGCTTTCTTT	CASSKVGRQVNTEAFF	-	TRBJ1-1	few	TRBV21-1
TGTGCCAGCACTCGAACTGGGCGATCGACTGAAGCTTTCTTT	CASTRTGRSTEAFF	-	TRBJ1-1	-	TRBV6-1
TGTGCCAGTAGTATCCAAACGGAGGGGGCGAGGACCGGGGAGCTGTTTTTT	CASSIQTEGARTGELFF	-	TRBJ2-2	few	TRBV19
TGCGCCAGCTATCAGAGACAGGGGGCCGAGGGCACTGAAGCTTTCTTT	CASYQRQGAEGTEAFF	TRBD1	TRBJ1-1	-	TRBV10-2
TGCGCCAGCAGCCACGCCGGGACTAGCGGGAGCTACGAGCAGTACTTC	CASSHAGTSGSYEQYF	TRBD2	TRBJ2-7	-	TRBV4-3
TGTGCCAGCAGTTTTCAGAGCTTGAGATGGGAGACCCAGTACTTC	CASSFQSLRWETQYF	-	TRBJ2-5	few	TRBV28
TGTGCCAGTAGTATTCGAGAAGGGAACACTGAAGCTTTCTTT	CASSIREGNTEAFF	-	TRBJ1-1	-	TRBV19
TGCGCCAGCAGTTTATTCAGGAACACTGAAGCTTTCTTT	CASSLFRNTEAFF	-	TRBJ1-1	few	TRBV27
TGTGCCAGCAGAAAAATTCCAGGACAGGGTGCCTACGAGCAGTACTTC	CASRKIPGQGAYEQYF	TRBD1	TRBJ2-7	-	TRBV7-2
TGCAGTGCTAGAGAAGCCCGCGTGGCTAGCACAGATACGCAGTATTTT	CSAREARVASTDTQYF	-	TRBJ2-3	-	TRBV20-1
TGTGCCAGCAGCCAACCGGGACAGGTAATGAACACTGAAGCTTTCTTT	CASSQPGQVMNTEAFF	TRBD1	TRBJ1-1	-	TRBV14
TGCAGTGCTCGGGGACAGCCCGAAGCCAAAAACATTCAGTACTTC	CSARGQPEAKNIQYF	TRBD1	TRBJ2-4	few	TRBV20-1
TGCAGTGCTAGTAGTCTAGCGGGGGGTAACACAGATACGCAGTATTTT	CSASSLAGGNTDTQYF	TRBD2	TRBJ2-3	-	TRBV20-1
TGTGCCAGCAGCCTGGATATGCAGGGAGCCTTC	CASSLDMQGAF	-	TRBJ1-2	-	TRBV6-1
TGCAGTGCGGGGGGGACAGGGGACTCCTATGGCTACACCTTC	CSAGGTGDSYGYTF	TRBD1	TRBJ1-2	few	TRBV20-1
TGCAGTGCTAGGTCCCGAGGGGGCCGAGTCGGGGAGCTGTTTTTT	CSARSRGGRVGELFF	TRBD1	TRBJ2-2	-	TRBV20-1
TGTGCCAGCAGCTTGGACAGGGAGCAGCCCCAGCATTTT	CASSLDREQPQHF	TRBD1	TRBJ1-5	-	TRBV7-2
TGTGCCAGCAGTTTGGGAGGAGTGAACACTGAAGCTTTCTTT	CASSLGGVNTEAFF	-	TRBJ1-1	few	TRBV27
TGTGCCAGCAGCTTAGGAGGGGAGCGAACCTTCTTTGAGACCCAGTACTTC	CASSLGGERTFFETQYF	-	TRBJ2-5	-	TRBV7-6
TGCGCCAGCAGTACGACAGGACGACAGCCCCAGCATTTT	CASSTTGRQPQHF	-	TRBJ1-5	-	TRBV10-1
TGTGCCAGCAGCTTAGCGACCCAGCGGGATCAGGGCACCGGGGAGCTGTTTTTT	CASSLATQRDQGTGELFF	TRBD2	TRBJ2-2	-	TRBV7-2
TGCAGTGCTAGAACATCCCCGGATGTCGGGGAGCTGTTTTTT	CSARTSPDVGELFF	-	TRBJ2-2	-	TRBV20-1
TGTGCCAGTACCGGCACTGAAGCTTTCTTT	CASTGTEAFF	-	TRBJ1-1	-	TRBV19
TGTGCCACCAGTGATTTACACAGGGGCCCGCAGGATGAGCAGTTCTTC	CATSDLHRGPQDEQFF	TRBD1	TRBJ2-1	-	TRBV24-1
TGTGCCAGCAGCCGCCCGGGGGGGCGTAACTATGGCTACACCTTC	CASSRPGGRNYGYTF	-	TRBJ1-2	-	TRBV28
TGCGCCAGCAGCCAAGAGGGGGGAGGCAATCAGCCCCAGCATTTT	CASSQEGGGNQPQHF	-	TRBJ1-5	-	TRBV4-3
TGTGCCAGCAGTTCCCATGGGGCCCCAAGGAATCAGCCCCAGCATTTT	CASSSHGAPRNQPQHF	-	TRBJ1-5	-	TRBV27
TGCGCCAGCAGCCCGAGCCCGGGGAAGGAGACCCAGTACTTC	CASSPSPGKETQYF	-	TRBJ2-5	-	TRBV5-1
TGTGCCAGCACCAGAAGCACAGATACGCAGTATTTT	CASTRSTDTQYF	-	TRBJ2-3	few	TRBV6-2/TRBV6-3
TGTGCCAGTAACGAAGGCAGGTTCTCCTACGAGCAGTACTTC	CASNEGRFSYEQYF	-	TRBJ2-7	-	TRBV2
TGTGCCAGCAGAAGCGATCAGCCCCAGCATTTT	CASRSDQPQHF	-	TRBJ1-5	-	TRBV28
TGTGCCAGTAGTATAGCCGGAGGCTTAGATACGCAGTATTTT	CASSIAGGLDTQYF	-	TRBJ2-3	-	TRBV19
TGTGCCAGCTCACCAAGGGAATCCGGGGAGCTGTTTTTT	CASSPRESGELFF	-	TRBJ2-2	-	TRBV18
TGTGCCAGCAGCTTCGGTGGTGAGAATAATCAGCCCCAGCATTTT	CASSFGGENNQPQHF	-	TRBJ1-5	-	TRBV7-2
TGTGCCAGCAGCAGACTGACAGGGAAGAACACTGAAGCTTTCTTT	CASSRLTGKNTEAFF	TRBD1	TRBJ1-1	-	TRBV7-9
TGTGCCAGCAGTGGGAGTGCGGGACTAGCGGGAGGGAGCTCCTACAATGAGCAGTTCTTC	CASSGSAGLAGGSSYNEQFF	TRBD2	TRBJ2-1	-	TRBV25-1
TGTGCCACCAGCAGAGCGGGGGGCCAGGAAGCTTTCTTT	CATSRAGGQEAFF	-	TRBJ1-1	-	TRBV15
TGTGCCGGGGGACTAGCGGGAGGGCCGCAAGAGACCCAGTACTTC	CAGGLAGGPQETQYF	TRBD2	TRBJ2-5	-	TRBV7-6
TGTGCCAGCAGTTTATACGAGGTGGGGTCAGCTAATGAGCAGTTCTTC	CASSLYEVGSANEQFF	-	TRBJ2-1	-	TRBV28
TGTGCCAGCAGTCGGACAGGGGGGTACGAGCAGTACTTC	CASSRTGGYEQYF	TRBD1	TRBJ2-7	-	TRBV12-3/TRBV12-4
TGTGCCAGCAGCCCGTGGGGCGGTGGGGTCCGGGAAGCTTTCTTT	CASSPWGGGVREAFF	-	TRBJ1-1	-	TRBV12-3/TRBV12-4
TGTGCCAGCAGCCCCACCCTCGGACAGGGGAACTATGGCTACACCTTC	CASSPTLGQGNYGYTF	TRBD1	TRBJ1-2	few	TRBV7-2
TGTGCCAGCAGCTTAGAGGGCCTCTTGGACACCGGGGAGCTGTTTTTT	CASSLEGLLDTGELFF	-	TRBJ2-2	-	TRBV7-2
TGTGCCTGGAGCCGCTCGGGGCCGACCCAGCATTTT	CAWSRSGPTQHF	-	TRBJ1-5	-	TRBV30
TGCAGCGCAATAGGGACTAGCGGGAGTCGGTGGGAGACCCAGTACTTC	CSAIGTSGSRWETQYF	TRBD2	TRBJ2-5	-	TRBV20-1
TGTGCCAGCAGTCCAAACCGGGACAGGGCGAACATTCAGTACTTC	CASSPNRDRANIQYF	TRBD1	TRBJ2-4	-	TRBV28
TGCAGCGTTGATCGGTTGGCAGGGGGGAACTATGGCTACACCTTC	CSVDRLAGGNYGYTF	TRBD1	TRBJ1-2	-	TRBV29-1
TGCGCCAGCAGCCAAGATTCAGGAGCGCGCGGCGGCTACACCTTC	CASSQDSGARGGYTF	-	TRBJ1-2	-	TRBV4-1